Listed here are 25 T cell receptor beta chains from one sample, sequenced in a study of response to subunit inactivated influenza vaccine. TCRdb processed the RT-PCR reads anew with MiXCR; each CDR3 protein has one entry. The repertoire holds about 540,000 distinct CDR3 sequences, with approximately 22% as singletons. These same data were also listed under a study on T cells expressing NK-cell markers. That study reports: Researchers built TCR beta cDNA using 5'RACE template switching with UMIs.

The starting material was CD4+ T cells sorted from PBMCs, obtained 11 to 12 days after vaccination. These receptor sequences come from a man aged 50 or older who received an inactivated influenza vaccine.

J is TRBJ2-7 and V is TRBV3-1; 8 bases are a match to TRBD2. CDR1 is LGHDT and CDR2 is YNNKEL in the germline V gene (reference sequence). The V gene end was trimmed by 7 bases and the J gene end by 7 bases; junction bases not matched to a gene: 15. The CDR3 runs 15 residues. This CDR3 is CASNRRGGRREEQYF. The CDR3 DNA reads TGTGCCAGCAATAGAAGGGGCGGGAGGAGGGAAGAGCAGTACTTC.

This clonotype was observed a handful of times. This rearrangement joins TRBV7-2 to TRBJ2-2; a possible D gene is TRBD2 (6 bases). Germline lookup yields CDR1 SGHTA and CDR2 FQGNSA. V gave up 3 bases and J gave up 4 bases, with 9 bases separating them. The CDR3 length is 14 residues. In nucleotides, the CDR3 is TGTGCCAGCAGCTTTAGCGGCTCCACCGGGGAGCTGTTTTTT. Encoded protein: CASSFSGSTGELFF.

This clonotype was seen a handful of times. The V and J genes are TRBV25-1 and TRBJ2-7, with D maybe TRBD1 (5 bases). CDR1 and CDR2 from the germline V gene are MGHDK and SYGVNS. This CDR3 spans 13 amino acids. Between the trimmed V and J ends, which lost 5 bases and 6 bases, there was a span of 14 bases. CDR3 coding DNA: TGTGCCAGCAGTCGAAGGCAGGGTACCGAGCAGTACTTC. Encoded protein: CASSRRQGTEQYF.

This clonotype was seen a few times. The chain links TRBV20-1 to TRBJ2-2, with 9 bases aligning to TRBD2. CDR1 and CDR2 from the germline V gene are DFQATT and SNEGSKA (reference sequence). V trimming: 1 base; J trimming: 6 bases; junction bases outside the gene matches: 12. The CDR3 sequence is 17 residues long. The CDR3 sequence: CSARAASSGIKAGELFF. The CDR3 DNA reads as TGCAGTGCTAGAGCCGCCTCTAGCGGGATAAAGGCCGGGGAGCTGTTTTTT.

This rearrangement joins TRBV14 to TRBJ2-3; 7 bases align to TRBD1. Looked up from germline, CDR1 is SGHDN and CDR2 is FVKESK. The CDR3 spans 16 residues. The junction had 11 bases not matched to a gene; V was cut back by 4 bases and J by 4 bases. CDR3 residues: CASSRDPGQPADTQYF. In nucleotides, the CDR3 is TGTGCCAGCAGCCGGGACCCGGGACAGCCTGCAGATACGCAGTATTTT.

This chain links TRBV7-2 with TRBJ2-1, with 7 bases lining up with TRBD1. The V gene's germline CDR1 is SGHTA and CDR2 FQGNSA. The CDR3 spans 13 residues. The V gene end was trimmed by 0 bases and the J gene end by 9 bases; junction bases not matched to a gene: 2. The CDR3 is CASSLATGTEQFF. The CDR3 DNA is TGTGCCAGCAGCTTAGCGACAGGGACTGAGCAGTTCTTC.

This clonotype has just one count. The J gene is TRBJ1-5, the V gene TRBV12-3 or TRBV12-4; D gene unclear. CDR3 length: 13 residues. Trimming removed 6 bases at V and 9 bases at J, with 15 bases between. This CDR3 reads CASSPFRGRPQHF. The CDR3 nucleotides read TGTGCCAGCAGCCCTTTTCGCGGTCGGCCCCAGCATTTT.

This clonotype was counted a few times. The genes are TRBV7-9 and TRBJ2-1, with D possibly TRBD1 on 5 matching bases. The CDR3 runs 16 residues. V was shortened by 4 bases and J by 0 bases, with 13 bases between the two germline ends. Germline V gene lookup returns CDR1 SEHNR and CDR2 FQNEAQ (reference sequence). The CDR3 loop reads CASSSSRDSSYNEQFF. CDR3 nucleotide sequence: TGTGCCAGCAGCTCCTCCCGCGACAGCTCCTACAATGAGCAGTTCTTC.

The chain couples TRBV2 to TRBJ2-5; 8 bases match TRBD1. Germline CDR1 reads SNHLY; CDR2 reads FYNNEI. V trimming: 6 bases; J trimming: 5 bases; junction bases outside the gene matches: 14. The CDR3 has 16 residues. CDR3 sequence reads: CASRQQSAGGRETQYF. For the CDR3, the DNA is TGTGCCAGCAGACAACAGAGCGCAGGGGGCAGGGAGACCCAGTACTTC.

The J gene is TRBJ1-1, the V gene TRBV20-1, with D possibly TRBD1 on 5 matching bases. Germline CDR1 and CDR2: DFQATT and SNEGSKA (reference sequence). V lost 5 bases to trimming and J lost 2 bases, with 12 bases between them. This CDR3 has 13 amino acids. The CDR3 here is CSAPSRVNTEAFF. The CDR3 DNA is TGCAGTGCTCCGTCCAGGGTAAACACTGAAGCTTTCTTT.

The gene calls are TRBV2 and TRBJ2-7; possibly TRBD1 for D (5 bases). The CDR3 spans 14 residues. Germline V CDR1 and CDR2: SNHLY, FYNNEI. V dropped 4 bases and J dropped 0 bases, with 10 bases sitting between them. DNA for the CDR3: TGTGCCAGCAGTGCCGACAGCAACTCCTACGAGCAGTACTTC. Translation: CASSADSNSYEQYF. Drawing the rest from reference TRBV2 and TRBJ2-7, the complete variable domain is EPEVTQTPSHQVTQMGQEVILRCVPISNHLYFYWYRQILGQKVEFLVSFYNNEISEKSEIFDDQFSVERPDGSNFTLKIRSTKLEDSAMYFCASSADSNSYEQYFGPGTRLTVT.

This clonotype was seen repeatedly, ten times or more. The chain has TRBV6-2 or TRBV6-3 and TRBJ1-5; tentatively, D is TRBD1 (5 bases). V was shortened by 10 bases and J by 2 bases, with 12 bases between the two germline ends. CDR1 and CDR2 from the germline V gene are MNHEY and SVGEGT. The CDR3 consists of 13 residues. The CDR3 DNA reads as TGTGCCACCGTTGGGACCGGCAATCAGCCCCAGCATTTT. Translated: CATVGTGNQPQHF.

This clonotype was counted only a few times. The rearrangement links TRBV9 to TRBJ2-2; the D is unclear. From germline, CDR1 is SGDLS and CDR2 YYNGEE. Trimming took 0 bases from V and 5 from J, leaving 8 bases between them. The CDR3 is made up of 14 amino acids. The CDR3 is CASSVVPETGELFF. CDR3 sequence (DNA): TGTGCCAGCAGCGTAGTCCCTGAGACCGGGGAGCTGTTTTTT.

This clonotype was seen a handful of times. The junction does not match germline at one end; this may be a read error. The J gene is TRBJ2-3, the V gene TRBV13, with 8 bases matching TRBD2. This CDR3 comprises 15 residues. Germline assignment: CDR1 PRHDT and CDR2 FYEKMQ (reference sequence). CDR3 sequence reads: CASSLAAGATGTQYF. Here the CDR3 DNA reads TGTGCCAGCAGCTTAGCAGCGGGGGCGACAGGTACGCAGTATTTT. Full variable domain (remainder filled in from reference TRBV13 and TRBJ2-3): AAGVIQSPRHLIKEKRETATLKCYPIPRHDTVYWYQQGPGQDPQFLISFYEKMQSDKGSIPDRFSAQQFSDYHSELNMSSLELGDSALYFCASSLAAGATGTQYFGPGTRLTVL.

This rearrangement joins TRBV30 to TRBJ2-7; no clear D. The CDR3 has 11 amino acids. Germline V lookup: CDR1 GTSNPN, CDR2 SVGIG (reference sequence). Trimming took 0 bases from V and 6 from J, leaving 6 bases between them. The CDR3 here is CAWSVWSEQYF. For the CDR3, the DNA is TGTGCCTGGAGTGTATGGAGCGAGCAGTACTTC.

This clonotype has a handful of counts. J is TRBJ2-1 and V is TRBV5-1, with D possibly matching TRBD2 (6 bases). Trimming left V 0 bases short and J 4 bases short, with 11 bases between. Germline values: CDR1 SGHRS, CDR2 YFSETQ. The length of the CDR3 is 15 residues. The chain's CDR3 is CASSLGGGEYNEQFF. CDR3 in DNA: TGCGCCAGCAGCTTGGGTGGCGGGGAATACAATGAGCAGTTCTTC.

This clonotype was picked up a small number of times. The DNA of the CDR3 is TGTGCCATCAGTGAGTCGGGCAGCTATGGCTACACCTTC. Its protein is CAISESGSYGYTF. The rearrangement joins TRBV10-3 to TRBJ1-2, with D unresolved. The CDR3 loop spans 13 amino acids. Germline V CDR1 and CDR2: ENHRY, SYGVKD. Between the trimmed V and J ends, which lost 0 bases and 4 bases, there was a span of 6 bases.

V and J are TRBV18 and TRBJ1-1; a weak D match, TRBD1 (5 bases). The germline gives CDR1 KGHSH, CDR2 LQKENI. V was pared by 0 bases and J by 6 bases, with 11 bases between. This CDR3 contains 14 residues. CDR3 loop: CASSPPGVGAEAFF. The CDR3 DNA sequence: TGTGCCAGCTCACCACCCGGTGTGGGGGCTGAAGCTTTCTTT. The whole variable domain, remainder taken from reference TRBV18 and TRBJ1-1, is NAGVMQNPRHLVRRRGQEARLRCSPMKGHSHVYWYRQLPEEGLKFMVYLQKENIIDESGMPKERFSAEFPKEGPSILRIQQVVRGDSAAYFCASSPPGVGAEAFFGQGTRLTVV.

The sample holds a few counts of this clonotype. The CDR3 coding sequence is TGTGCCAGCAGGGATAGACTCGGGACAAGCCACTATGGCTACACCTTC. It specifies CASRDRLGTSHYGYTF. The chain employs TRBV12-3 or TRBV12-4 and TRBJ1-2; perhaps TRBD1 as D (6 bases). The CDR3 covers 16 residues. The V end was cut by 6 bases, the J end by 3 bases, with 20 bases between.

The chain joins TRBV9 to TRBJ2-7, with D unresolved. Germline loops: CDR1 SGDLS, CDR2 YYNGEE. Trimming removed 0 bases at V and 5 bases at J, with 9 bases between. The CDR3 length is 13 residues. The CDR3: CASSVGPAHEQYF. CDR3 in DNA: TGTGCCAGCAGCGTAGGACCGGCCCACGAGCAGTACTTC.

This clonotype came up a few times. This sequence joins TRBV9 and TRBJ2-3; 14 nucleotides line up with TRBD2. The CDR3 length is 17 residues. Germline V gene sequence: CDR1 SGDLS, CDR2 YYNGEE. Losses at the gene ends were 3 bases for V and 2 bases for J; bases not matched to a gene: 5. CDR3 region: CASSATSGRATTDTQYF. CDR3 sequence (DNA): TGTGCCAGCAGCGCGACTAGCGGGAGGGCGACCACAGATACGCAGTATTTT.

The chain combines TRBV10-3 with TRBJ1-3; D perhaps matches TRBD1 (5 bases). Trimming removed 0 bases from V and 3 bases from J, with 12 bases in between. Germline assignment: CDR1 ENHRY and CDR2 SYGVKD. The CDR3 runs 16 residues. The CDR3 DNA reads as TGTGCCATCAGTGAGTCTAAAGGGGATAGTGGAAACACCATATATTTT. Translating gives CAISESKGDSGNTIYF.

This clonotype was counted a few times. V usage is TRBV5-1 and J usage is TRBJ2-3, with D perhaps TRBD2 (6 bases). The ends were cut back, 3 bases at V and 2 bases at J, with 16 bases in the middle. The germline gives CDR1 SGHRS, CDR2 YFSETQ. CDR3 length: 16 residues. DNA for the CDR3: TGCGCCAGCAGCTCGACTCGGGACTCCTACACAGATACGCAGTATTTT. Protein product: CASSSTRDSYTDTQYF.

This clonotype was seen only a few times. The V gene is TRBV6-2 or TRBV6-3, the J gene TRBJ2-1; D uncertain. Germline V gene data show CDR1 as MNHEY and CDR2 as SVGEGT. CDR3 size: 11 residues. Trimming removed 2 bases from V and 9 bases from J, with 5 bases in between. The CDR3 loop is CASSYLREQFF. The DNA for the CDR3 is TGTGCCAGCAGTTACCTCCGTGAGCAGTTCTTC.

This clonotype has just a few counts. The chain is built from TRBV28 and TRBJ2-7; D not certain. CDR3 length: 14 amino acids. Trimming removed 1 base from V and 0 bases from J, with 7 bases in between. In germline, CDR1 is MDHEN, CDR2 SYDVKM. The CDR3 region is CASSLFGRSYEQYF. The CDR3, as DNA: TGTGCCAGCAGTTTATTCGGACGCTCCTACGAGCAGTACTTC.